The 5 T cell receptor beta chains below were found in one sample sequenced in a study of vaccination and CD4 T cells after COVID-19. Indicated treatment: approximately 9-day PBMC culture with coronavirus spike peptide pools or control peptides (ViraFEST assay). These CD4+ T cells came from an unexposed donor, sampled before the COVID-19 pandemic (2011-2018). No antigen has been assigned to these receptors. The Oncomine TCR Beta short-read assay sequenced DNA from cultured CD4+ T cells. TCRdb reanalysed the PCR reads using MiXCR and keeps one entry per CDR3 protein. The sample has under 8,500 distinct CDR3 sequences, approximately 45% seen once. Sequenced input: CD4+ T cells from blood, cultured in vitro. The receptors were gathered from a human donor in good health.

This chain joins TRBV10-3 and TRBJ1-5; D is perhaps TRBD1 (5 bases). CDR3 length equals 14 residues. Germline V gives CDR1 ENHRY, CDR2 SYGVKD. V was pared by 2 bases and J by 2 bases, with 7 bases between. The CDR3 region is CAISEQGGNQPQHF. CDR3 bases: TGTGCCATCAGTGAGCAGGGAGGCAATCAGCCCCAGCATTTT.

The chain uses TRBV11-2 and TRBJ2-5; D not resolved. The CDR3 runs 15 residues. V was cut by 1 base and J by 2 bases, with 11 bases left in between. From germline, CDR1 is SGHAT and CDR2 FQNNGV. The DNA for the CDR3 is TGTGCCAGCAGCTTAGTTTCCCTTAGGCAAGAGACCCAGTACTTC. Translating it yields CASSLVSLRQETQYF.

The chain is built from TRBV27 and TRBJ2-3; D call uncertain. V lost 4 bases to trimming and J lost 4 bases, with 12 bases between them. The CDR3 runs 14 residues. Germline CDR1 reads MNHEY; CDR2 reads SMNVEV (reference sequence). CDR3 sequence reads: CASSWNVFADTQYF. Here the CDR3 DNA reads TGTGCCAGCAGTTGGAACGTTTTCGCAGATACGCAGTATTTT.

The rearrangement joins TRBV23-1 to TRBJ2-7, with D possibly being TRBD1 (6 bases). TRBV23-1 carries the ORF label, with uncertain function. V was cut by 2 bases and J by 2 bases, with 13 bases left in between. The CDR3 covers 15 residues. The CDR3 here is CASSQGLQGAYEQYF. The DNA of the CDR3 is TGCGCCAGCAGTCAAGGCTTACAGGGTGCCTACGAGCAGTACTTC.

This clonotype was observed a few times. CDR3 sequence: CASSSGQKEYF. CDR3 DNA: TGTGCCAGTAGCTCGGGACAGAAAGAGTACTTC. The chain uses TRBV19 and TRBJ2-4, with 7 bases aligning to TRBD1. CDR3 size: 11 residues. The ends lost 6 bases at V and 14 bases at J; junction bases unmatched: 7. Germline V lookup: CDR1 LNHDA, CDR2 SQIVND (reference sequence).